This record looks at one T cell receptor beta chain sequence and its context. Its antigen is currently not known. One base away there is no much larger clone; base qualities are not given. The collaborating institutions used their own protocols to collect whole blood in K2EDTA tubes. For TCRbeta analysis, collaborators shipped samples in one of three forms: frozen whole blood, isolated PBMCs, or DNA extracted from either of those sample types. TCRbeta CDR3 regions were amplified from genomic DNA by means of the immunoSEQ Assay, a bias-controlled multiplex PCR. From the authors' description of their analysis: Within the assay, amplification of reference gene primers was used to estimate how many nucleated cells each sample contained. To quantify the absolute abundance of each unique TCRbeta CDR3 rearrangement, sequence reads were collapsed and filtered. For each sample, productive Simpson clonality was calculated as the square root of Simpson's diversity index over productive rearrangements. TCRdb limited this immuneACCESS table to in-frame rearrangements with V and J called. A share of clones is missing; checked studies link under half to unresolved V genes, and the rest is unexplained. The V and J calls and clone size are taken from that table; D and trimming were inferred from the DNA. The sample table lists 240,000 or so clones, roughly nine tenths of them with a count of one. 6.2% of the sample goes to the ten largest clones.

The CDR3, from cysteine to phenylalanine, totals 15 residues. CDR3 DNA only is kept here, 45 bases in frame from base 1. Here V drops 3 bases and J drops 7 bases, and the junction holds 5 bases not matched to any gene. From a lookup of the germline V gene, CDR1 and CDR2 are MGHRA and YSYEKL. The data originate from a study of blood T cell repertoires in COVID-19 (dated by TCRdb to about 2020). Notes on the research overall: Samples covering the acute and convalescent phases of COVID-19 were provided by collaborators in the United States, Italy and Spain. The prospective study material was composed of cDNA or gDNA derived from T cells, B-cell-depleted T cells, or PBMCs. Subjects who had been exposed to COVID-19, were actively infected with it, or had recovered from it provided the deeply sampled blood TCRbeta repertoires that made up the dataset. A freely available public database, intended as a resource for researchers studying the immune response to SARS-CoV-2, is where the repertoires were released. Samples were obtained from the ongoing ImmuneRACE study (first 160 participants) and from over a thousand subjects provided by 6 global collaborators. The sample metadata nearly always contained a de-identified subject ID, COVID-19 status, age in years and sex. Where available, HLA class I and class II types were taken from metadata supplied by the sample provider and were not determined by assay-based typing. Study-wide conclusions, independent of this receptor: How much clinical and demographic metadata was included differed by source and by participant, and the metadata was provided uncurated.

The source material was peripheral blood. The origin of this receptor is a man aged 55 to 70 with acute or convalescent COVID-19. The rearranged segments are TRBV4-1 and TRBJ1-5; TRBD1 lines up with 11 middle nucleotides. CDR3 reads: CASSQLGTGGQPQHF. Read as DNA, the sequence is TGCGCCAGCAGCCAGCTCGGGACAGGGGGACAGCCCCAGCATTTT.